Listed below are T cell receptor beta chains from one sample, sequenced in a study of cytomegalovirus exposure and HLA in healthy donors. This table comes from immunoSEQ multiplex PCR, and its TCRdb copy is limited to in-frame clones, with some not included. The data hold a few hundred thousand clones, with roughly 85% observed a single time. The source material was PBMCs. The receptors were gathered from a woman aged 18-29 years in good health and CMV-seronegative. Both conserved end residues are part of each CDR3. D genes are given only for firm matches. Expanded clones are given a class, and other clones once, few, many or no size at all.

TRBV7-2,-,TRBJ2-1,-,CASSGPGGDNEQFF,TGTGCCAGCAGCGGGCCCGGAGGAGACAATGAGCAGTTCTTC
TRBV11-2,-,TRBJ2-1,-,CASTEAAAHNEQFF,TGTGCCAGCACCGAGGCAGCGGCCCACAATGAGCAGTTCTTC
TRBV5-1,-,TRBJ2-2,-,CASTQQGSERGELFF,TGCGCCAGCACCCAACAGGGTAGCGAGAGAGGGGAGCTGTTTTTT
TRBV5-6,-,TRBJ1-2,TRBD1,CASSLRTGSGTF,TGTGCCAGCAGCTTGAGGACAGGGTCGGGCACCTTC
TRBV5-1,-,TRBJ2-3,-,CASSNTGSTDTQYF,TGCGCCAGCAGCAACACAGGGAGCACAGATACGCAGTATTTT
TRBV11-3,-,TRBJ1-4,-,CASSPGRTADEKLFF,TGTGCCAGCAGCCCAGGGCGGACAGCCGACGAAAAACTGTTTTTT
TRBV6-5,-,TRBJ1-1,-,CASSWTGGGTEAFF,TGTGCCAGCAGTTGGACCGGGGGTGGGACTGAAGCTTTCTTT
TRBV5-1,once,TRBJ2-5,TRBD2,CASSLGLAESQETQYF,TGCGCCAGCAGCTTGGGACTAGCGGAGTCCCAAGAGACCCAGTACTTC
TRBV7-2,once,TRBJ2-1,TRBD1,CASSVITDRGNEQFF,TGTGCCAGCAGCGTAATCACGGACAGGGGGAATGAGCAGTTCTTC
TRBV2,-,TRBJ2-1,-,CASSLRLGLTEQFF,TGTGCCAGCAGCCTAAGACTAGGGTTGACTGAGCAGTTCTTC
TRBV14,-,TRBJ1-1,-,CASSQVWPRDTEAFF,TGTGCCAGCAGCCAAGTCTGGCCGAGGGACACTGAAGCTTTCTTT
TRBV7-6,-,TRBJ1-1,-,CASSLEPQDRNTEAFF,TGTGCCAGCAGCTTAGAGCCGCAGGACAGGAACACTGAAGCTTTCTTT
TRBV6-5,-,TRBJ2-3,TRBD1,CASRRQGEGDTQYF,TGTGCCAGCAGGCGACAGGGGGAAGGAGATACGCAGTATTTT
TRBV13,-,TRBJ2-3,-,CASSPQRDTQYF,TGTGCCAGCAGCCCCCAGCGGGATACGCAGTATTTT
TRBV27,-,TRBJ1-2,TRBD1,CASSFRGNYGYTF,TGTGCCAGCAGTTTCAGGGGGAACTATGGCTACACCTTC
TRBV2,once,TRBJ2-7,TRBD1,CASIGDRGPYEQYF,TGTGCCAGCATAGGGGACAGGGGTCCCTACGAGCAGTACTTC
TRBV2,-,TRBJ1-5,-,CASRGPEGGPQHF,TGTGCCAGCAGGGGGCCTGAGGGAGGGCCCCAGCATTTT
TRBV6-5,-,TRBJ1-1,-,CASSYVGTTEAFF,TGTGCCAGCAGTTACGTCGGGACAACTGAAGCTTTCTTT
TRBV28,-,TRBJ2-7,TRBD2,CASRRGVEQYF,TGTGCCAGCAGGCGGGGGGTCGAGCAGTACTTC
TRBV7-3,-,TRBJ2-1,TRBD2,CASSLRWASGSLGEQFF,TGTGCCAGCAGCTTAAGGTGGGCTAGCGGGAGTTTGGGTGAGCAGTTCTTC
TRBV19,-,TRBJ1-5,TRBD1,CASTPSGTGAPNQPQHF,TGTGCCAGTACTCCCTCCGGGACAGGGGCCCCGAATCAGCCCCAGCATTTT
TRBV9,-,TRBJ2-7,-,CASSVGIAPYEQYF,TGTGCCAGCAGCGTAGGAATAGCTCCCTACGAGCAGTACTTC
TRBV7-9,-,TRBJ1-2,-,CASSLVSYGYTF,TGTGCCAGCAGCCTCGTCTCCTATGGCTACACCTTC
TRBV20-1,-,TRBJ1-1,-,CSASRQSEAFF,TGCAGTGCCTCCAGACAGTCTGAAGCTTTCTTT
TRBV6-5,-,TRBJ2-7,-,CASRAESYEQYF,TGTGCCAGCAGAGCTGAATCCTACGAGCAGTACTTC
TRBV11-3,-,TRBJ2-2,TRBD1,CASSRRTGGNGELFF,TGTGCCAGCAGCCGCAGGACAGGGGGGAACGGGGAGCTGTTTTTT
TRBV7-8,-,TRBJ2-7,TRBD2,CASRAPASGAYEQYF,TGTGCCAGCAGGGCACCGGCTAGCGGAGCCTACGAGCAGTACTTC
TRBV7-2,-,TRBJ2-5,TRBD2,CASSSMGGDGKTQYF,TGTGCCAGCAGCTCAATGGGAGGGGACGGGAAGACCCAGTACTTC
TRBV6-1,once,TRBJ2-7,TRBD2,CASSDAGFRTSGDSYEQYF,TGTGCCAGCAGTGACGCAGGGTTTAGGACCAGCGGGGACTCCTACGAGCAGTACTTC
TRBV27,-,TRBJ1-2,TRBD1,CASSLSPTGAGGYTF,TGTGCCAGCAGTTTATCGCCTACAGGGGCTGGCGGCTACACCTTC
TRBV15,-,TRBJ1-1,-,CATSRDLSRTEAFF,TGTGCCACCAGCAGAGATCTGAGTCGCACTGAAGCTTTCTTT
TRBV19,-,TRBJ2-5,TRBD2,CASSIGMGLDQETQYF,TGTGCCAGTAGTATAGGAATGGGACTAGATCAAGAGACCCAGTACTTC
TRBV5-4,-,TRBJ2-2,TRBD2,CASSLGLAGNTGELFF,TGTGCCAGCAGCTTGGGTCTAGCGGGAAACACCGGGGAGCTGTTTTTT
TRBV29-1,-,TRBJ2-1,-,CSAPDWSSYNEQFF,TGCAGCGCCCCGGACTGGAGCTCCTACAATGAGCAGTTCTTC
TRBV25-1,-,TRBJ2-1,-,CASSERGTYNEQFF,TGTGCCAGCAGTGAACGGGGGACGTACAATGAGCAGTTCTTC
TRBV7-7,-,TRBJ2-1,-,CASSLGEVNEQFF,TGTGCCAGCAGTCTGGGGGAGGTGAATGAGCAGTTCTTC
TRBV9,-,TRBJ2-1,TRBD2,CASSPMGLADYNEQFF,TGTGCCAGCAGCCCGATGGGACTAGCGGACTACAATGAGCAGTTCTTC
TRBV6-5,-,TRBJ2-7,TRBD1,CASRLPGTGTYEQYF,TGTGCCAGCAGGCTCCCCGGGACAGGGACCTACGAGCAGTACTTC
TRBV28,-,TRBJ1-4,TRBD1,CASSPSGQSNEKLFF,TGTGCCAGCAGTCCTTCGGGACAGAGTAATGAAAAACTGTTTTTT
TRBV28,few,TRBJ2-2,-,CASSPDSNTGELFF,TGTGCCAGCAGCCCGGACTCCAACACCGGGGAGCTGTTTTTT
TRBV9,-,TRBJ2-5,TRBD2,CASSVGASGSPETQYF,TGTGCCAGCAGCGTAGGGGCTAGCGGGAGTCCAGAGACCCAGTACTTC
TRBV7-2,-,TRBJ2-7,TRBD1,CASSLDRALSYEQYF,TGTGCCAGCAGCTTGGACAGGGCTCTGTCCTACGAGCAGTACTTC
TRBV11-3,-,TRBJ2-2,TRBD2,CASSFTSGSTGELFF,TGTGCCAGCAGCTTCACTAGCGGGAGTACCGGGGAGCTGTTTTTT
TRBV23-1,-,TRBJ1-1,-,CASSRLGRVRTEAFF,TGCGCCAGCAGTCGCCTGGGGAGGGTTCGCACTGAAGCTTTCTTT
TRBV29-1,-,TRBJ1-3,-,CSVSDRMSSGNTIYF,TGCAGCGTTTCAGACAGGATGAGCTCTGGAAACACCATATATTTT
TRBV5-6,few,TRBJ2-1,TRBD2,CASRTSGRAFEQFF,TGTGCCAGCAGGACTAGCGGGAGGGCCTTTGAGCAGTTCTTC
TRBV5-4,-,TRBJ2-2,-,CASSFGQNTGELFF,TGTGCCAGCAGCTTTGGACAGAACACCGGGGAGCTGTTTTTT
TRBV12-5,-,TRBJ2-3,TRBD2,CASGLGLAGVLVGTDTQYF,TGTGCTAGTGGTTTGGGCCTAGCGGGAGTTTTGGTGGGCACAGATACGCAGTATTTT
TRBV29-1,-,TRBJ1-1,TRBD1,CSVEATGDEAFF,TGCAGCGTTGAAGCAACAGGGGATGAAGCTTTCTTT
TRBV6-5,-,TRBJ2-7,TRBD2,CASSYQAGETYEQYF,TGTGCCAGCAGTTACCAGGCGGGAGAGACCTACGAGCAGTACTTC
TRBV5-4,-,TRBJ2-1,-,CASSTAGGHFYNEQFF,TGTGCCAGCAGTACCGCCGGCGGACACTTCTACAATGAGCAGTTCTTC